This TCR beta chain is from a study of T cells in narcolepsy. Across the study: Donors had narcolepsy type 1 or type 2, or were healthy controls.

About this clone itself: Its antigen remains unidentified.

TCRdb's table, derived via immunoSEQ multiplex PCR, lists solely in-frame clones and lacks some. The data contain about 40,000 clones, 70% to 90% of them singletons. General study results and limits: Blood of same and different patients, but not healthy controls, reportedly held recurring autoreactive clonotypes.

With 1 base removed from V and 5 bases from J, the gap between germline ends came to 11 bases. The CDR3 runs to 15 residues. Looked up from germline, CDR1 is SEHNR and CDR2 is FQNEAQ (reference sequence). This clonotype was obtained from a human donor with narcolepsy. The V call is TRBV7-9, the J call TRBJ2-2; possibly TRBD2 for D (5 bases). The sample was CD45RA- memory CD4+ T cells from PBMCs. The CDR3 spells CASSLGGQWTGELFF. The CDR3 DNA is TGTGCCAGCAGCTTAGGCGGGCAGTGGACCGGGGAGCTGTTTTTT.